This T cell receptor (beta chain) was recorded in a study of B cell selection in AIRE deficiency. Using immunoSEQ multiplex PCR, the repertoire was profiled, and TCRdb retains in-frame clones only, with some absent. The table records fewer than 30,000 clones, 90% to 98% of them present only once. The CDR3 has 14 residues. CDR1 and CDR2 from the germline V gene are LNHDA and SQIVND (reference sequence). V trimming: 7 bases; J trimming: 5 bases; junction bases outside the gene matches: 10. Conventional CD4 T cells were sorted as CD4+CD127+ cells. The sequence was collected from a human donor in good health. The genes are TRBV19 and TRBJ2-7; 8 nucleotides line up with TRBD1. Input material: CD4+CD127+ conventional T cells sorted from PBMCs. CDR3 protein: CASTLGQGGNEQYF. The CDR3 DNA reads TGTGCCAGTACCCTAGGACAGGGAGGCAACGAGCAGTACTTC.